Below are 26 T cell receptor beta chains sequenced from a single sample in a study of T-cell reconstitution after alpha-beta-depleted transplantation in children. Molecular barcoding with unique molecular identifiers was used for the TCRbeta library. MiXCR, run by TCRdb on the PCR reads, gives a single entry per CDR3 protein. This sample has about 500,000 distinct CDR3 sequences, with approximately 32% found just once. The specimen was PBMCs from the stem cell graft donor, collected from the stem cell graft. The receptors stem from a human donor who donated a stem cell graft to a child with aplastic anemia.

This clonotype was recorded a few times. This chain joins TRBV15 and TRBJ2-1; D might be TRBD2 (6 bases). Trimming took off 8 bases at V and 10 bases at J, with 9 bases between the two ends. The CDR3 has 10 residues. Germline V lookup: CDR1 LNHNV, CDR2 YYDKDF (reference sequence). The CDR3 sequence is CATRRGEQFF. The CDR3 bases are TGTGCCACCCGGCGGGGAGAGCAGTTCTTC.

This clonotype was observed many times. V and J are TRBV6-4 and TRBJ2-2; D remains ambiguous. Per the germline V gene, CDR1 is MRHNA and CDR2 is SNTAGT. The CDR3 sequence is 14 residues long. Deletions cut 5 bases from V and 4 bases from J, with 11 bases between. In nucleotides, the CDR3 is TGTGCCAGCAGTCCGACGGGCACCACCGGGGAGCTGTTTTTT. Translating gives CASSPTGTTGELFF.

V is TRBV30 and J is TRBJ1-5, with unresolved D. This CDR3 comprises 14 residues. The V end lost 2 bases, the J end lost 2 bases, and 10 bases lay between the germline ends. CDR1 is GTSNPN, CDR2 SVGIG, per germline (reference sequence). The CDR3 here is CAWSIKGGNQPQHF. CDR3 sequence (DNA): TGTGCCTGGAGTATTAAGGGTGGCAATCAGCCCCAGCATTTT.

The chain joins TRBV11-2 to TRBJ2-3; 8 nucleotides line up with TRBD2. Germline-derived CDR1 and CDR2 are SGHAT and FQNNGV. The CDR3 spans 19 residues. Germline trimming cut 5 bases from V and 5 bases from J; bases unmatched to any gene: 21. The CDR3 bases are TGTGCCAGCAGCACCCAGGCACCGATCGGGCGGGAGGCTAAAGATACGCAGTATTTT. Its protein product is CASSTQAPIGREAKDTQYF.

This sequence joins TRBV13 and TRBJ2-1; D is possibly TRBD1 or TRBD2 (5 bases each). V lost 5 bases to trimming and J lost 8 bases, with 16 bases between them. The CDR3 covers 14 residues. Germline CDR1 PRHDT, CDR2 FYEKMQ (reference sequence). The CDR3: CASSQGTAPHEQFF. In DNA form, the CDR3 reads TGTGCCAGCAGCCAAGGGACCGCCCCGCATGAGCAGTTCTTC. The full variable domain, rest sourced from reference TRBV13 and TRBJ2-1, is AAGVIQSPRHLIKEKRETATLKCYPIPRHDTVYWYQQGPGQDPQFLISFYEKMQSDKGSIPDRFSAQQFSDYHSELNMSSLELGDSALYFCASSQGTAPHEQFFGPGTRLTVL.

This clonotype was counted between two and nine times. The chain joins TRBV7-6 to TRBJ1-1; no firm D call. From germline, CDR1 is SGHVS and CDR2 FNYEAQ. This CDR3 region has 14 residues. The CDR3, as DNA: TGTGCTAGTGAGAGACCAGGTGTGGACACTGAAGCTTTCTTT. Translated: CASERPGVDTEAFF.

This clonotype was counted a few times. The V gene is TRBV20-1, the J gene TRBJ2-3; TRBD2 is a possible D gene (6 bases). This CDR3 is built from 15 residues. Trimming removed 1 base from V and 4 bases from J, with 15 bases in between. The germline V gene has CDR1 DFQATT and CDR2 SNEGSKA (reference sequence). The CDR3 DNA reads TGCAGTGCTAGAGTGGGGAGGACCAGAGCAGATACGCAGTATTTT. Translated: CSARVGRTRADTQYF.

The rearrangement uses TRBV10-1 and TRBJ1-6; D is uncertain. Trimming removed 2 bases at V and 7 bases at J, with 9 bases between. There are 14 residues in the CDR3. CDR1 and CDR2 from the germline V gene are WNHNN and SYGVQD (reference sequence). In DNA form, the CDR3 reads TGCGCCAGCAGTGAGACGGGGTTCAATTCACCCCTCCACTTT. Its protein product is CASSETGFNSPLHF.

This clonotype was seen more than once but under ten times. CDR3 coding DNA: TGTGCTAGTGGTTTGACCCCCGGGACAGGGTCCTACAATGAGCAGTTCTTC. Translating gives CASGLTPGTGSYNEQFF. This chain uses TRBV12-5 with TRBJ2-1, with 9 bases matching TRBD1. CDR1 LGHNT and CDR2 FRNRAP come from the germline V gene. The CDR3 is 17 residues long. Trimming removed 2 bases from V and 1 base from J; junction bases left unmatched: 6.

The sample holds a few counts of this clonotype. The rearrangement joins TRBV20-1 to TRBJ1-1; D remains unclear. This CDR3 is built from 10 residues. CDR1 is DFQATT, CDR2 SNEGSKA, per germline (reference sequence). Trimming cost V 5 bases and J 8 bases, with 9 bases left between them. For the CDR3, the DNA is TGCAGTGCTGCCCTTAAAGAAGCTTTCTTT. This codes for CSAALKEAFF.

The rearrangement joins TRBV20-1 to TRBJ1-1, with TRBD1 identical over 7 bases. Germline V lookup: CDR1 DFQATT, CDR2 SNEGSKA (reference sequence). J was trimmed by 9 bases and V by 1 base; bases with no gene match: 5. The CDR3 consists of 12 residues. The CDR3 nucleotides are TGCAGTGCTAGAGGTGACAGGGCTAAAGCTTTCTTT. It translates to CSARGDRAKAFF.

The CDR3 DNA is TGTGCCAGCAGCTTAGGGGCGTCTAGCGGGAGTGAGACCCAGTACTTC. It encodes CASSLGASSGSETQYF. The chain has TRBV11-2 and TRBJ2-5, with 10 nucleotides matching TRBD2. Germline V lookup: CDR1 SGHAT, CDR2 FQNNGV. The CDR3 runs 16 residues. V dropped 1 base and J dropped 5; count of bases not matched to a gene: 7.

This clonotype was seen more than once but under ten times. This chain links TRBV7-2 with TRBJ2-4; D gene ambiguous. The CDR3 loop spans 13 amino acids. Germline V lookup: CDR1 SGHTA, CDR2 FQGNSA. V shed 3 bases and J shed 5 bases, with 8 bases lying between them. The CDR3 spells CASSFYAENIQYF. DNA of the CDR3: TGTGCCAGCAGCTTTTACGCGGAAAACATTCAGTACTTC.

This chain links TRBV15 with TRBJ1-1, with TRBD1 matching over 10 bases. Germline V gives CDR1 LNHNV, CDR2 YYDKDF (reference sequence). The CDR3 runs to 16 residues. The V and J ends lost 1 base and 5 bases, in that order; junction bases with no gene match: 7. CDR3 in amino acids: CATSRGRTGGGTEAFF. The DNA for the CDR3 is TGTGCCACCAGCAGAGGAAGGACAGGGGGAGGAACTGAAGCTTTCTTT.

The V gene is TRBV29-1, the J gene TRBJ1-3; no reliable D call. CDR3 length: 11 residues. CDR1 and CDR2 (germline): SQVTM, ANQGSEA. Deletions cut 6 bases from V and 4 bases from J, with 7 bases between. CDR3 protein: CSVLRGNTIYF. DNA of the CDR3: TGCAGCGTCCTCAGGGGAAACACCATATATTTT.

This clonotype appeared a few times. This chain links TRBV6-5 with TRBJ1-2, with D perhaps matching TRBD1 (5 bases). The CDR3 spans 13 residues. Trimming cost V 0 bases and J 5 bases, with 7 bases left between them. Germline V gene sequence: CDR1 MNHEY, CDR2 SVGAGI. In nucleotides, the CDR3 is TGTGCCAGCAGTTACTCGACAGCTTATGGCTACACCTTC. Translated, it gives CASSYSTAYGYTF.

The CDR3 DNA reads TGTGCCAGCGCACTACAGGGAAGCAATCAGCCCCAGCATTTT. Protein product: CASALQGSNQPQHF. The V call is TRBV18, the J call TRBJ1-5; D possibly corresponds to TRBD1 (6 bases). V lost 8 bases and J 1 base, leaving 12 bases between the germline ends. Germline CDR1 KGHSH, CDR2 LQKENI. This CDR3 contains 14 residues.

This clonotype was counted a few times. The rearrangement joins TRBV7-2 to TRBJ2-1; D is unresolved. This CDR3 is 13 amino acids long. Deletions cut 5 bases from V and 10 bases from J, with 15 bases between. Germline V CDR1 and CDR2: SGHTA, FQGNSA. CDR3 region: CASSLRPTGEQFF. Written as DNA, the CDR3 is TGTGCCAGCAGCCTCCGACCTACCGGGGAGCAGTTCTTC.

Ten or more counts support this clonotype. J is TRBJ2-3 and V is TRBV20-1; 9 bases map to TRBD2. The germline V gene encodes CDR1 DFQATT and CDR2 SNEGSKA (reference sequence). The CDR3 length is 15 residues. The V gene end was trimmed by 5 bases and the J gene end by 0 bases; junction bases not matched to a gene: 6. CDR3: CSAPGLAPSTDTQYF. The CDR3 region has the DNA TGCAGTGCTCCTGGACTAGCGCCTAGCACAGATACGCAGTATTTT.

The chain recombines TRBV12-3 or TRBV12-4 with TRBJ2-7, with D hard to call. This CDR3 is built from 13 residues. Between the trimmed V and J ends, which lost 6 bases and 4 bases, there was a span of 13 bases. The CDR3 DNA reads as TGTGCCAGCAGCCCGATGGTGGGGTACGAGCAGTACTTC. It translates to CASSPMVGYEQYF.

This clonotype was observed a few times. The rearrangement links TRBV9 to TRBJ2-3; D remains unclear. V shed 3 bases and J shed 0 bases, with 8 bases lying between them. This CDR3 spans 14 amino acids. Germline V gives CDR1 SGDLS, CDR2 YYNGEE. Here the CDR3 reads CASSAHPSTDTQYF. Here the CDR3 DNA reads TGTGCCAGCAGCGCCCACCCGAGCACAGATACGCAGTATTTT. Combining the CDR3 with reference TRBV9 and TRBJ2-3 gives the whole variable domain DSGVTQTPKHLITATGQRVTLRCSPRSGDLSVYWYQQSLDQGLQFLIQYYNGEERAKGNILERFSAQQFPDLHSELNLSSLELGDSALYFCASSAHPSTDTQYFGPGTRLTVL.

This chain uses TRBV6-1 with TRBJ1-5; 7 bases are a match to TRBD1. Trimming took 4 bases from V and 3 from J; bases not matched to a gene: 9. The germline CDR1 and CDR2 sequences are MNHNS and SASEGT. The CDR3 contains 16 residues. CDR3 sequence: CASSVAGQVYNQPQHF. The CDR3 DNA follows: TGTGCCAGCAGTGTCGCAGGACAGGTTTACAATCAGCCCCAGCATTTT.

This clonotype showed up just a few times. The chain links TRBV12-3 or TRBV12-4 to TRBJ2-5; D not certain. This CDR3 comprises 15 residues. V was clipped by 4 bases and J by 3 bases, with 15 bases between them. The CDR3 DNA sequence: TGTGCCAGCAGTTCTCCGCGGACGGCAGAAGAGACCCAGTACTTC. It codes for CASSSPRTAEETQYF.

This clonotype occurred a few times. The chain carries TRBV11-2 and TRBJ1-2; 10 positions match TRBD1. Germline values: CDR1 SGHAT, CDR2 FQNNGV. This CDR3 has 18 amino acids. Germline trimming cut 1 base from V and 3 bases from J; bases unmatched to any gene: 11. CDR3 in DNA: TGTGCCAGCAGCTTAGGCACCAGGGGACAGGGGTCACACTATGGCTACACCTTC. This gives the protein CASSLGTRGQGSHYGYTF.

As DNA, the CDR3 is TGTGCCAGCAGTTTATCAGTACGGGGTACCGAAGCTTTCTTT. Translation: CASSLSVRGTEAFF. This chain connects TRBV28 to TRBJ1-1; no firm D call. Germline V gene lookup returns CDR1 MDHEN and CDR2 SYDVKM. V dropped 1 base and J dropped 8 bases, with 14 bases sitting between them. The CDR3 has 14 amino acids. Drawing the rest from reference TRBV28 and TRBJ1-1, the complete variable domain is DVKVTQSSRYLVKRTGEKVFLECVQDMDHENMFWYRQDPGLGLRLIYFSYDVKMKEKGDIPEGYSVSREKKERFSLILESASTNQTSMYLCASSLSVRGTEAFFGQGTRLTVV.

This clonotype has a handful of counts. The CDR3 is CASSLRWGEGTYNEQFF. CDR3 coding DNA: TGTGCCAGCAGCCTACGGTGGGGTGAGGGGACTTACAATGAGCAGTTCTTC. J is TRBJ2-1 and V is TRBV7-2; maybe TRBD2 (6 bases). The CDR3 is made up of 17 amino acids. V lost 5 bases to trimming and J lost 4 bases, with 21 bases between them. Germline CDR1 is SGHTA and CDR2 is FQGNSA.